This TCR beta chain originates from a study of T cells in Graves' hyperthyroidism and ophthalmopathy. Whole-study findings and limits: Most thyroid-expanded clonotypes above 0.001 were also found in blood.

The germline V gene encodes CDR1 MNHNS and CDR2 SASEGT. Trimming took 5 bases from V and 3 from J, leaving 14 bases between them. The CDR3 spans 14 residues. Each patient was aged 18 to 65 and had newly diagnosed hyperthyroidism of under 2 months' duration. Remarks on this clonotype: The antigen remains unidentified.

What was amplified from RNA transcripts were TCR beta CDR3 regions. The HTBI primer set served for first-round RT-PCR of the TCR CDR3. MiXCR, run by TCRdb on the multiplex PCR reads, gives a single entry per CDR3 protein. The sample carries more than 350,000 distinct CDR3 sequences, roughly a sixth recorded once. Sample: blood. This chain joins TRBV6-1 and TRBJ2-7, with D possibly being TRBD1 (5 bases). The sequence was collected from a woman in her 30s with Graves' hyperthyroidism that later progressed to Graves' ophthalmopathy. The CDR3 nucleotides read TGTGCCAGCAGTCCGACCATAGACAGCTACGAGCAGTACTTC. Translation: CASSPTIDSYEQYF.